These 26 T cell receptor beta chains share one sample of origin, sequenced in a study of blood T cell repertoires in COVID-19. Sequencing used immunoSEQ multiplex PCR; TCRdb keeps in-frame clones, though not all of them. The profile shows 110,000 or so clones, 85% to 90% of them singletons. The sequencing input was peripheral blood. Receptor source: a human donor in a cohort sampled during active COVID-19.

The chain combines TRBV19 with TRBJ2-1; D is possibly TRBD2 (5 bases). Trimming shortened V by 1 base and J by 3 bases, and 10 bases separated the two germline ends. The CDR3 is made up of 15 amino acids. Germline lookup yields CDR1 LNHDA and CDR2 SQIVND (reference sequence). CDR3 DNA sequence: TGTGCCAGTAGTATAGCGAGAGGAGGCTACAATGAGCAGTTCTTC. Its translation: CASSIARGGYNEQFF.

The chain uses TRBV3-1 (or the pseudogene TRBV3-2) and TRBJ2-1, with TRBD2 matching over 11 bases. This CDR3 spans 16 amino acids. CDR1 is LGHDT and CDR2 is YNNKEL in the germline V gene (reference sequence). The junction had 6 bases not matched to a gene; V was cut back by 1 base and J by 7 bases. The CDR3 is CASSQVILAGGNEQFF. The DNA of the CDR3 is TGTGCCAGCAGCCAAGTCATCCTAGCGGGGGGTAATGAGCAGTTCTTC.

V gene TRBV7-3 combines with J gene TRBJ2-1; perhaps TRBD2 as D (6 bases). CDR3 size: 13 residues. V shed 5 bases and J shed 6 bases, with 11 bases lying between them. Per germline, CDR1 SGHTA and CDR2 FQGTGA. As DNA, the CDR3 is TGTGCCAGCAGCCGGGGAGGACTCAATGAGCAGTTCTTC. This codes for CASSRGGLNEQFF. The full variable domain, its missing parts supplied by reference TRBV7-3 and TRBJ2-1, is GAGVSQTPSNKVTEKGKYVELRCDPISGHTALYWYRQSLGQGPEFLIYFQGTGAADDSGLPNDRFFAVRPEGSVSTLKIQRTERGDSAVYLCASSRGGLNEQFFGPGTRLTVL.

The rearrangement joins TRBV27 to TRBJ1-4; the match to TRBD1 covers 7 bases. The CDR3 loop spans 15 amino acids. Germline loops: CDR1 MNHEY, CDR2 SMNVEV (reference sequence). V dropped 5 bases and J dropped 4; count of bases not matched to a gene: 7. The CDR3 protein is CASSAYRGGNEKLFF. Here the CDR3 DNA reads TGTGCCAGCAGTGCATACAGGGGTGGTAATGAAAAACTGTTTTTT.

This clone was picked up one time. The gene calls are TRBV6-2 or TRBV6-3 and TRBJ2-2, with no clear D. CDR1 and CDR2 from the germline V gene are MNHEY and SVGEGT. V gave up 6 bases and J gave up 8 bases, with 13 bases separating them. The CDR3 consists of 13 residues. CDR3 loop: CASSLNSIGELFF. In nucleotides, the CDR3 is TGTGCCAGCAGCCTAAACTCCATTGGGGAGCTGTTTTTT.

The chain carries TRBV12-5 and TRBJ1-2; 10 bases are a match to TRBD1. Germline lookup yields CDR1 LGHNT and CDR2 FRNRAP. The CDR3 is made up of 17 amino acids. V was clipped by 0 bases and J by 5 bases; unmatched bases: 9. CDR3 sequence: CASGLVPRTGGGYGYTF. The CDR3 DNA sequence: TGTGCTAGTGGTTTGGTACCTCGGACAGGGGGAGGGTATGGCTACACCTTC.

This chain uses TRBV5-5 with TRBJ2-3; no firm D call. CDR1 is SGHKS and CDR2 is YYEKEE in the germline V gene (reference sequence). V was cut by 4 bases and J by 5 bases, with 11 bases left in between. This CDR3 region has 13 residues. CDR3 protein: CASSSGRRDTQYF. The CDR3 coding sequence is TGTGCCAGCAGCAGTGGCCGGAGAGATACGCAGTATTTT.

The chain links TRBV7-9 to TRBJ1-2; no definite D call. The CDR3 has 17 residues. Trimming shortened V by 0 bases and J by 6 bases, and 20 bases separated the two germline ends. Germline loops: CDR1 SEHNR, CDR2 FQNEAQ (reference sequence). CDR3: CASSLAIRSDGLNGYTF. CDR3 DNA: TGTGCCAGCAGCTTAGCAATCCGATCCGACGGGTTAAATGGCTACACCTTC.

The chain uses TRBV5-1 and TRBJ1-1; 8 nucleotides match TRBD1. Germline V gives CDR1 SGHRS, CDR2 YFSETQ. The CDR3 contains 15 residues. After removal of 4 bases from V and 3 bases from J, the junction contained 8 bases not matched to a gene. This chain's CDR3 is CASSEQGVKDTEAFF. The CDR3 DNA sequence: TGCGCCAGCAGCGAACAGGGGGTGAAGGACACTGAAGCTTTCTTT.

The chain links TRBV7-3 to TRBJ2-2, with a possible D match to TRBD1 (6 bases). Germline CDR1 and CDR2: SGHTA and FQGTGA. The CDR3 is 13 residues long. Trimming removed 5 bases at V and 7 bases at J, with 11 bases between. The CDR3 protein is CASSPQGHGELFF. CDR3 nucleotide sequence: TGTGCCAGCAGCCCTCAGGGGCACGGGGAGCTGTTTTTT.

This chain uses TRBV9 with TRBJ1-1, with D possibly being TRBD1 (5 bases). The V gene's germline CDR1 is SGDLS and CDR2 YYNGEE. V was clipped by 4 bases and J by 4 bases, with 11 bases between them. CDR3 length: 13 residues. The CDR3 here is CASSWGGGTEAFF. As DNA, the CDR3 is TGTGCCAGCAGCTGGGGGGGAGGCACTGAAGCTTTCTTT.

The chain uses TRBV11-2 and TRBJ2-2; maybe TRBD1 (6 bases). There are 17 residues in the CDR3. Trimming left V 6 bases short and J 2 bases short, with 19 bases between. Germline V gene data show CDR1 as SGHAT and CDR2 as FQNNGV. The CDR3 nucleotides are TGTGCCAGCAGGCCGACCGGGACACTCATAAACACCGGGGAGCTGTTTTTT. It encodes CASRPTGTLINTGELFF.

This sequence joins TRBV4-3 and TRBJ2-7; D is perhaps TRBD1 (7 bases). Germline CDR1 and CDR2: LGHNA and YSLEER. V gave up 0 bases and J gave up 3 bases, with 15 bases separating them. The CDR3 covers 16 residues. The CDR3 loop is CASSQDSQGGYYEQYF. DNA for the CDR3: TGCGCCAGCAGCCAAGATTCGCAGGGGGGCTACTACGAGCAGTACTTC.

The gene calls are TRBV6-6 and TRBJ2-7; D might be TRBD1 (6 bases). This CDR3 spans 13 amino acids. CDR1 MNHNY and CDR2 SVGAGI come from the germline V gene (reference sequence). Trimming cost V 7 bases and J 1 base, with 11 bases left between them. The CDR3 bases are TGTGCCAGCACCGTAACAGGGTCCTACGAGCAGTACTTC. This gives the protein CASTVTGSYEQYF.

The rearrangement joins TRBV19 to TRBJ2-2; 13 bases match TRBD2. V shed 6 bases, J shed 0 bases, and the junction held 4 bases outside the gene matches. This CDR3 contains 17 residues. CDR1 is LNHDA, CDR2 SQIVND, per germline (reference sequence). The CDR3 DNA reads as TGTGCCAGTAGCCGCGGGACTAGCGGGGCGAACACCGGGGAGCTGTTTTTT. Translation gives CASSRGTSGANTGELFF.

This chain links TRBV24-1 with TRBJ2-7, with D perhaps matching TRBD1 (6 bases). CDR1 and CDR2 from the germline V gene are KGHDR and SFDVKD. V was trimmed by 3 bases and J by 0 bases, leaving 14 bases between them. The CDR3 has 16 amino acids. The CDR3 bases are TGTGCCACCAGTGATGGGGTACAGGGACCCTCCTACGAGCAGTACTTC. Protein product: CATSDGVQGPSYEQYF.

This clone was seen just once. The genes are TRBV7-6 and TRBJ1-5, with no clear D. The V gene's germline CDR1 is SGHVS and CDR2 FNYEAQ. This CDR3 spans 13 amino acids. V was trimmed by 1 base and J by 6 bases, leaving 7 bases between them. The CDR3, as DNA: TGTGCCAGCAGCTTAGTAGCGGGTCAGCCCCAGCATTTT. Amino acid sequence: CASSLVAGQPQHF. The complete variable domain, with remaining parts taken from reference TRBV7-6 and TRBJ1-5, reads GAGVSQSPRYKVTKRGQDVALRCDPISGHVSLYWYRQALGQGPEFLTYFNYEAQQDKSGLPNDRFSAERPEGSISTLTIQRTEQRDSAMYRCASSLVAGQPQHFGDGTRLSIL.

This clone was counted only a few times. The chain joins TRBV7-9 to TRBJ2-7, with D possibly TRBD2 on 6 matching bases. Germline CDR1 SEHNR, CDR2 FQNEAQ (reference sequence). The CDR3 length is 15 residues. Trimming left V 1 base short and J 3 bases short, with 13 bases between. The CDR3 is CASSLDGTPSYEQYF. The CDR3 bases are TGTGCCAGCAGCTTAGATGGGACTCCTAGCTACGAGCAGTACTTC. The full variable domain, with the rest looked up from reference TRBV7-9 and TRBJ2-7, is DTGVSQNPRHKITKRGQNVTFRCDPISEHNRLYWYRQTLGQGPEFLTYFQNEAQLEKSRLLSDRFSAERPKGSFSTLEIQRTEQGDSAMYLCASSLDGTPSYEQYFGPGTRLTVT.

The V gene is TRBV5-4, the J gene TRBJ2-2, with D possibly matching TRBD2 (6 bases). The CDR3 contains 15 residues. Germline lookup yields CDR1 SGHNT and CDR2 YYREEE (reference sequence). V was shortened by 1 base and J by 4 bases, with 11 bases between the two germline ends. The CDR3 loop reads CASSLRRDGTGELFF. The CDR3 DNA reads TGTGCCAGCAGCTTGAGGCGGGACGGCACCGGGGAGCTGTTTTTT.

This chain connects TRBV3-1 (or the pseudogene TRBV3-2) to TRBJ1-2, with no clear D. The CDR3 has 14 amino acids. Trimming took 2 bases from V and 3 from J, leaving 10 bases between them. CDR1 and CDR2 from the germline V gene are LGHDT and YNNKEL (reference sequence). The CDR3 here is CASSQKTGYYGYTF. CDR3 nucleotide sequence: TGTGCCAGCAGCCAAAAGACGGGATACTATGGCTACACCTTC.

The rearrangement links TRBV29-1 to TRBJ2-7; 13 nucleotides match TRBD2. In germline, CDR1 is SQVTM, CDR2 ANQGSEA. The junction had 3 bases not matched to a gene; V was cut back by 7 bases and J by 0 bases. This CDR3 has 14 residues. CDR3 nucleotides: TGCAGCGCGGGACTAGCGGGGTCCTCCTACGAGCAGTACTTC. This encodes CSAGLAGSSYEQYF.

The V and J genes are TRBV5-6 and TRBJ2-5, with 7 bases fitting TRBD2. V was clipped by 0 bases and J by 5 bases; unmatched bases: 7. Germline values: CDR1 SGHDT, CDR2 YYEEEE. The CDR3 runs to 15 residues. CDR3 amino acids: CASSLAGSGFETQYF. As DNA, the CDR3 is TGTGCCAGCAGCTTGGCCGGTAGCGGGTTTGAGACCCAGTACTTC.

V usage is TRBV3-1 (or the pseudogene TRBV3-2) and J usage is TRBJ1-2; tentative D call: TRBD1 (5 bases). Germline CDR1 LGHDT, CDR2 YNNKEL (reference sequence). This CDR3 comprises 14 residues. V was trimmed by 0 bases and J by 8 bases, leaving 13 bases between them. The CDR3 DNA reads as TGTGCCAGCAGCCAAGAGTGGGGCCCTAGGGGCTACACCTTC. Residues: CASSQEWGPRGYTF.

V usage is TRBV28 and J usage is TRBJ2-3; TRBD2 agrees at 8 bases. V lost 8 bases and J lost 0; bases outside the gene matches: 10. CDR1 and CDR2 (germline): MDHEN, SYDVKM. This CDR3 comprises 16 residues. CDR3 sequence (DNA): TGTGCCAGCTACGGCGGGAGGATACCTAGCACAGATACGCAGTATTTT. Residues: CASYGGRIPSTDTQYF.

V usage is TRBV5-1 and J usage is TRBJ2-2; 9 bases are shared with TRBD1. With 2 bases clipped from V and 3 bases from J, the junction kept 2 bases outside the gene matches. The CDR3 contains 15 residues. CDR1 is SGHRS, CDR2 YFSETQ, per germline. The CDR3 nucleotides are TGCGCCAGCAGCTTACAGGGGGCGGACACCGGGGAGCTGTTTTTT. It specifies CASSLQGADTGELFF.

The chain has TRBV10-3 and TRBJ1-1; 9 positions agree with TRBD1. With 6 bases clipped from V and 1 base from J, the junction kept 15 bases outside the gene matches. This CDR3 contains 18 residues. CDR1 ENHRY and CDR2 SYGVKD come from the germline V gene. For the CDR3, the DNA is TGTGCCATCAGAGCCGGACAGGGGTTAGTTGCGCGGAACACTGAAGCTTTCTTT. Encoded protein: CAIRAGQGLVARNTEAFF.